These T cell receptor beta chains were read from a single sample in a study of blood T cell repertoires in COVID-19. Repertoires were generated with immunoSEQ multiplex PCR, while TCRdb's copy carries only in-frame clones and drops some. The profile shows 390,000 or so clones, around 87% of them singletons. The sequencing sample was made of peripheral blood. All receptors come from a woman younger than 45 with COVID-19, enrolled during active disease. Each CDR3 is given without its conserved first and last residue. Fields, in order: J gene, V gene, CDR3 protein.

J: TRBJ1-6; V: TRBV5-1; CDR3: ASSLWDSDNSPLH
J: TRBJ2-2; V: TRBV7-3; CDR3: ASSYARVTGELF
J: TRBJ2-7; V: TRBV4-2; CDR3: ASSPGLAGYEQY
J: TRBJ1-2; V: TRBV4-1; CDR3: ASSQKPVVRENYGYT
J: TRBJ2-2; V: TRBV29-1; CDR3: SVVRQGGLNTGELF
J: TRBJ2-1; V: TRBV15; CDR3: ALGGESYNEQF
J: TRBJ1-4; V: TRBV12-3/TRBV12-4; CDR3: ASSQGFEKLF
J: TRBJ2-7; V: TRBV10-3; CDR3: AISPGLAGGIYEQY
J: TRBJ1-4; V: TRBV12-2; CDR3: ASRHFSTGLANEKLF
J: TRBJ1-2; V: TRBV30; CDR3: AWARGGGGYGYT
J: TRBJ2-2; V: TRBV6-5; CDR3: ASRGTSGRLGELF
J: TRBJ2-3; V: TRBV24-1; CDR3: ATGRDSADDTQY
J: TRBJ2-1; V: TRBV7-2; CDR3: ASGNRGTGRDEQF
J: TRBJ1-5; V: TRBV28; CDR3: ASSWGLGSNQPQH
J: TRBJ1-1; V: TRBV10-1; CDR3: ASSPTMNTEAF
J: TRBJ2-3; V: TRBV7-9; CDR3: ASSLGAGGVTDTQY
J: TRBJ1-2; V: TRBV25-1; CDR3: ASSLDRHGYT
J: TRBJ1-3; V: TRBV7-9; CDR3: ASTRSFSGNTIY
J: TRBJ2-1; V: TRBV6-4; CDR3: ASSEPASNEQF
J: TRBJ1-1; V: TRBV28; CDR3: ASSDRVHTEAF
J: TRBJ2-7; V: TRBV7-2; CDR3: ASSLRTGSGGEQY
J: TRBJ1-4; V: TRBV29-1; CDR3: SVFTRQADEKLF
J: TRBJ2-3; V: TRBV30; CDR3: AWSVGRGTDTQY